This record looks at one T cell receptor (beta chain) sequence and its context. The antigen it recognizes is unknown. Base qualities were left out, and no much larger clone turns up one base away. The sample comes from a study of vaccination and CD4 T cells after COVID-19 (dated by TCRdb to about 2022). As for the study more broadly: Every convalescent patient had a positive nasal swab PCR test for SARS-CoV-2, with mild disease in 8 to 10 patients and severe disease in one. Post-COVID blood samples were collected from convalescent patients a median of roughly 100 days after diagnosis, with a range of roughly 35 to 161 days. For stimulating the cultures, overlapping spike peptide pools were used, derived from SARS-CoV-2 as well as from the common cold coronaviruses HCoV-NL63, HCoV-OC43 and HCoV-229E. Post-vaccine blood samples were obtained a median of about 77 days after the second vaccine dose, with a range of roughly 13 to 250 days. In roughly eleven COVID-19 convalescent patients and a handful of infection-naive healthy vaccine recipients, the spike-specific CD4+ TCR repertoire before mRNA vaccination was compared with the repertoire after mRNA vaccination. In the convalescent cohort there were six males and four females, among whom were two Hispanic individuals, seven Caucasians, two Asians and one multiracial person. Each participant got two doses of either the Pfizer-BioNTech BNT162b2 vaccine (n=8) or the Moderna mRNA-1273 vaccine (n=2). Control cultures received a CEFX viral epitope pool as the positive control, an HIV-1 Nef peptide pool as the negative control, or no peptide. Beyond this particular receptor, the publication reports: Among convalescent patients, a median around 86% of the SARS-CoV-2-reactive clones seen after vaccination appeared only after vaccination, which suggests priming specific to the vaccine. In convalescent patients, nearly all vaccine-specific clones (304 of 307) were found to be mono-reactive for SARS-CoV-2 spike rather than cross-reactive with common cold coronaviruses. The median count of SARS-CoV-2-reactive clonotypes went up from 20 to 25 after infection to about 40 after vaccination, although the change was not significant. Relatively few convalescent patients were included in the study, and early timepoints after natural infection were not analyzed.

The intended sense of this specimen's treatment or condition label: approximately 10-day PBMC culture with coronavirus spike peptide pools or control peptides (ViraFEST assay). The ViraFEST assay was used in the study, in which antigen-specific T cells were expanded with peptide pools and expanded clonotypes were subsequently identified by TCR sequencing. Positive SARS-CoV-2 PCR tests in the convalescent patients dated from March to December 2020, before Alpha, Beta and Delta variants emerged in the United States. Each well held around 2 million PBMCs cultured in IMDM containing roughly 5.5% human AB serum and roughly 10 IU/ml IL-2, with 8.5 to 10 ug/ml peptide pools added. Half of the culture medium was replaced with fresh IL-2-containing medium on days 3 and 7. After approximately eleven days of culture, CD4+ T cells were isolated by negative selection using the EasySep CD4+ T cell isolation kit. Ficoll-Paque Plus gradient centrifugation was used to isolate PBMCs from whole blood, and the isolated PBMCs were then either used fresh or cryopreserved at -140C. Triplicate wells were generally used for each culture condition.

The library was built by means of PCR. DNA from cultured CD4+ T cells was subjected to TCR sequencing with the Oncomine TCR Beta short-read assay at the Johns Hopkins FTIC core. Genomic DNA was extracted from the cultured CD4+ T cells with the QIAamp micro DNA kit. Oncomine TCR Beta libraries from cultured CD4+ T cells were pooled with unique dual indexes and sequenced on an Illumina iSeq 100. Per the original workflow: Non-productive sequences were removed, and CDR3s that did not start with C, did not end with F or W, or were shorter than 7 amino acids were discarded. Antigen-specific clonotypes were identified using the MANAFEST web application through comparison of peptide-stimulated wells with reference and other culture wells. For a clone to be called positive, the clone needed an FDR below 0.05, an odds ratio above 5, and a productive frequency above 0.1% in at least two of three replicate wells. Cross-reactive clonotypes were defined as significantly expanded in both SARS-CoV-2 spike wells and at least one common cold coronavirus spike condition. CDR3 homology was assessed with Levenshtein distances (stringdist) and unrooted phylogenetic trees (ape) in R version 3.6.1. The public reads were quality trimmed at Q25 with fastp and then assembled into clones with MiXCR by TCRdb, keeping productive beta chains. Every entry covers one CDR3 protein and lists the most common genes and DNA from its rows. TCRdb's processing, not the study's, gives the V and J calls here. Present in this sample are about 14,000 distinct CDR3 sequences, about 53% of which were seen just once. The ten top clones hold approximately 4.4% of the sample.

This sample comprised CD4+ T cells from blood, cultured in vitro, obtained before SARS-CoV-2 vaccination. The TCR sequence derives from a human donor who had recovered from COVID-19.

The bases are TGTGCCAGCAGTGTGGGGACAGGGACGAACACCGGGGAGCTGTTTTTT. Translated, it reads CASSVGTGTNTGELFF. The receptor chain draws on TRBV6-1 and TRBJ2-2; a stretch of 9 junction bases matches TRBD1. The CDR3 contains 16 residues, cysteine and phenylalanine counted. Only CDR3 DNA is held: 48 bases, read in frame from base 1. From a lookup of the germline V gene, CDR1 and CDR2 are MNHNS and SASEGT. For this chain, trimming is 4 bases at the V end and 0 bases at the J end, and the number of junction bases without a gene match is 3.